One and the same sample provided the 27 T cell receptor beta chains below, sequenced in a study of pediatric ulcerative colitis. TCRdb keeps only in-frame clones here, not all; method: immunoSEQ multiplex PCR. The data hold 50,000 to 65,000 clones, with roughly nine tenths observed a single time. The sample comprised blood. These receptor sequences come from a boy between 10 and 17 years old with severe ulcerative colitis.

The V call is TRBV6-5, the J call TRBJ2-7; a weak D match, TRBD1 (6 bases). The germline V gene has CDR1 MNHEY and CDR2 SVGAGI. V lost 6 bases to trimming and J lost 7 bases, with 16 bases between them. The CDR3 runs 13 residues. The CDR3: CASSPRGGSEQYF. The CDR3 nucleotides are TGTGCCAGCAGCCCCCGAGGGGGTTCGGAGCAGTACTTC.

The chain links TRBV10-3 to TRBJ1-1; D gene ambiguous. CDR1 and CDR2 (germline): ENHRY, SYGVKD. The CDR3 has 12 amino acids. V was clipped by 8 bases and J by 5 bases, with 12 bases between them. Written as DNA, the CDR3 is TGTGCCATCGGGGTTTTTGAAACTGAAGCTTTCTTT. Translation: CAIGVFETEAFF.

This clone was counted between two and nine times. DNA of the CDR3: TGTGCCAGTAGTATACACAACTTGGAGGACCAGCCCCAGCATTTT. Its translation: CASSIHNLEDQPQHF. The chain links TRBV19 to TRBJ1-5; D not resolved. The V and J ends lost 2 bases and 7 bases respectively, with 15 bases between them. The germline CDR1 and CDR2 sequences are LNHDA and SQIVND (reference sequence). The CDR3 extends over 15 amino acids.

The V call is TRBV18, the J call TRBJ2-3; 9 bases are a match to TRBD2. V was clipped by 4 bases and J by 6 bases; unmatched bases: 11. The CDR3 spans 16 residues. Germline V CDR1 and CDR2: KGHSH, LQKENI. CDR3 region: CASSRGTSNLVDTQYF. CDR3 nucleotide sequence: TGTGCCAGCTCACGAGGGACTAGCAATTTGGTTGATACGCAGTATTTT.

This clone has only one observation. The DNA of the CDR3 is TGCGCCAGACTTCGGTCCACTACCATTTTTTACGAGCAGTACTTC. Residues: CARLRSTTIFYEQYF. The rearrangement joins TRBV10-1 to TRBJ2-7; D call uncertain. There are 15 residues in the CDR3. V gave up 9 bases and J gave up 4 bases, with 22 bases separating them. The germline CDR1 and CDR2 sequences are WNHNN and SYGVQD (reference sequence).

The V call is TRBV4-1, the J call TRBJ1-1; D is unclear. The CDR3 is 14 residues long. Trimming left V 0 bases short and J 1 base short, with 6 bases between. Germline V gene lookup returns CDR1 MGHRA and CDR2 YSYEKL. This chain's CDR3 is CASSQDWGNTEAFF. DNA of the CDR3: TGCGCCAGCAGCCAAGACTGGGGGAACACTGAAGCTTTCTTT.

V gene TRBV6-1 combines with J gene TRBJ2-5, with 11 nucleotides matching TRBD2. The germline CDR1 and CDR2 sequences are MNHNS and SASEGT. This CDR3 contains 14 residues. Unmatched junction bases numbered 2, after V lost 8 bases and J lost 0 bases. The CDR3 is CASLLAGDQETQYF. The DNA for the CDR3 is TGTGCCAGCCTACTAGCGGGAGACCAAGAGACCCAGTACTTC.

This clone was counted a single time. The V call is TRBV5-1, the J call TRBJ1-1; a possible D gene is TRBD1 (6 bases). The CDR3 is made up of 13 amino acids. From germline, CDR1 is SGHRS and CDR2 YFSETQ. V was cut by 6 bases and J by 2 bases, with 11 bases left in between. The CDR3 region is CASTYRENTEAFF. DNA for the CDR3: TGCGCCAGCACCTACAGGGAAAACACTGAAGCTTTCTTT.

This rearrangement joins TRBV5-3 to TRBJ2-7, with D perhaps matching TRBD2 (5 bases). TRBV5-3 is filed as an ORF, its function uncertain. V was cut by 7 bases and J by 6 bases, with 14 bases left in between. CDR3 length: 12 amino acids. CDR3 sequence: CAREGRLGEQYF. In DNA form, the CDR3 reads TGTGCCAGAGAGGGCAGGCTGGGCGAGCAGTACTTC.

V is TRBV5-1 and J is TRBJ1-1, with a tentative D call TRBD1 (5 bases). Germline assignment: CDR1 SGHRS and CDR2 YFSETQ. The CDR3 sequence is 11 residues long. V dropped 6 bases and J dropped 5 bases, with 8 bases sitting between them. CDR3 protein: CASTGGTEAFF. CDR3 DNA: TGCGCCAGCACGGGGGGAACTGAAGCTTTCTTT.

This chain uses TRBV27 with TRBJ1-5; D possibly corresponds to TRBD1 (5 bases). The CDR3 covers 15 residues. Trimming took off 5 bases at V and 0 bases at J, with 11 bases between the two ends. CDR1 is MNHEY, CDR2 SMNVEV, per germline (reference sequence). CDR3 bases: TGTGCCAGCAGTCCCGGGACTGCTAGCAATCAGCCCCAGCATTTT. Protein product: CASSPGTASNQPQHF.

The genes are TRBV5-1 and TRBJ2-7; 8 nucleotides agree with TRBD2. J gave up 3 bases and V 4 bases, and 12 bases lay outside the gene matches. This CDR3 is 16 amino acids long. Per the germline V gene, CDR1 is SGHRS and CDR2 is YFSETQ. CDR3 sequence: CASSPEPGTSHYEQYF. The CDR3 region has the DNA TGCGCCAGCAGCCCCGAACCCGGGACTAGTCACTACGAGCAGTACTTC.

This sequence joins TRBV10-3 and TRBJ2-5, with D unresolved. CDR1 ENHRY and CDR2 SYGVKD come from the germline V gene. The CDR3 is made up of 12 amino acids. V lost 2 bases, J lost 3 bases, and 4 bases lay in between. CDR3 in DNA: TGTGCCATCAGTGAGACCGAAGAGACCCAGTACTTC. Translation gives CAISETEETQYF.

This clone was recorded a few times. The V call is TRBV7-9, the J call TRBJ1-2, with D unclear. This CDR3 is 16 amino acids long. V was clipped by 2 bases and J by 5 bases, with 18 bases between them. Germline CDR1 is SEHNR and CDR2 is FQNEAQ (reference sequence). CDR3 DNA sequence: TGTGCCAGCAGCTTAAGTCTGGCAGGCCAGACGTATGGCTACACCTTC. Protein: CASSLSLAGQTYGYTF.

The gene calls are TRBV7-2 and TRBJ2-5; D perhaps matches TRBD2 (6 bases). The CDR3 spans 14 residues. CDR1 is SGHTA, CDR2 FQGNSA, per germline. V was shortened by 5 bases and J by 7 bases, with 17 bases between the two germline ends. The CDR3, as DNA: TGTGCCAGCAGCCCAGGGTTGCCCGGGGGGACCCAGTACTTC. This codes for CASSPGLPGGTQYF.

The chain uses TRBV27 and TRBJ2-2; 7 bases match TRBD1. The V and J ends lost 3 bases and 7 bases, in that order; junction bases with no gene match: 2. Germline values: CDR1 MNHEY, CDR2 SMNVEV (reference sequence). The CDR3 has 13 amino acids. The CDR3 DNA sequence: TGTGCCAGCAGTTTCACAGGGGTCGGGGAGCTGTTTTTT. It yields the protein CASSFTGVGELFF.

The DNA for the CDR3 is TGCAGCGGAGAACGGGCCTCCTACAATGAGCAGTTCTTC. Its protein is CSGERASYNEQFF. V gene TRBV29-1 combines with J gene TRBJ2-1, with D uncertain. Between the trimmed V and J ends, which lost 7 bases and 0 bases, there was a span of 10 bases. Germline lookup yields CDR1 SQVTM and CDR2 ANQGSEA. There are 13 residues in the CDR3.

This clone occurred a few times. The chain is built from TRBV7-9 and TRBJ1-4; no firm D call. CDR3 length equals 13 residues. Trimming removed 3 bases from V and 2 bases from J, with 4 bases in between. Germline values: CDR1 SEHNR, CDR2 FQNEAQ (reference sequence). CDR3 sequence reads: CASSFMTNEKLFF. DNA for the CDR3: TGTGCCAGCAGCTTTATGACTAATGAAAAACTGTTTTTT.

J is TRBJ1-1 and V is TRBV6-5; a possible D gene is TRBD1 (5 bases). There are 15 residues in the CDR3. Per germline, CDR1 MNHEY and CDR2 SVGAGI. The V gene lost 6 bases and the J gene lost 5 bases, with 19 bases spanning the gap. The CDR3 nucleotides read TGTGCCAGCAGCTCCGCCGGGACCCGGGGGACTGAAGCTTTCTTT. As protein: CASSSAGTRGTEAFF.

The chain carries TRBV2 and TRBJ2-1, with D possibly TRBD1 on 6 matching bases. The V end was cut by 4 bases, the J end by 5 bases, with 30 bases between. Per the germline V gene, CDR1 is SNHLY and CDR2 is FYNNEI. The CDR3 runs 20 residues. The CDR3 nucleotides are TGTGCCAGCAGTGTACCGGGACATACTCACTTGGAGGCATACGACAATGAGCAGTTCTTC. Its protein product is CASSVPGHTHLEAYDNEQFF.

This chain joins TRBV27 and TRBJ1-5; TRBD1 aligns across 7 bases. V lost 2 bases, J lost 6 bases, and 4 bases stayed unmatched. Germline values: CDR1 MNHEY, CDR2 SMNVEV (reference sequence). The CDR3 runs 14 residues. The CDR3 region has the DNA TGTGCCAGCAGTTTAACAGGGGTAGGTCAGCCCCAGCATTTT. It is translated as CASSLTGVGQPQHF.

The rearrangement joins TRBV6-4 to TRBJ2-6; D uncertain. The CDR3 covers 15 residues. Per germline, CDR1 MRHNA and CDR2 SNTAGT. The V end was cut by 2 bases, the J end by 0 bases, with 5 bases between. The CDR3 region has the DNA TGTGCCAGCAGTGACACCAGCTCTGGGGCCAACGTCCTGACTTTC. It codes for CASSDTSSGANVLTF.

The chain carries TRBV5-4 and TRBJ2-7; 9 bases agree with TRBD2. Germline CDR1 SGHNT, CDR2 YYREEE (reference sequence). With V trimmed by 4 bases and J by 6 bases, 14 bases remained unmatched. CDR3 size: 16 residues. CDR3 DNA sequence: TGTGCCAGCAGCCTCGTAGGGAGCGGGGGGTTCCGCGAGCAGTACTTC. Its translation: CASSLVGSGGFREQYF.

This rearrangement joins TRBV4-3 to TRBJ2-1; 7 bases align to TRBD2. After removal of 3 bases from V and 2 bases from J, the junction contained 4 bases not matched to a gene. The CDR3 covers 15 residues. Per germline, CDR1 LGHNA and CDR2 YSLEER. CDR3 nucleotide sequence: TGCGCCAGCAGCCAGAGGACTAGAGCCTACAATGAGCAGTTCTTC. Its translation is CASSQRTRAYNEQFF.

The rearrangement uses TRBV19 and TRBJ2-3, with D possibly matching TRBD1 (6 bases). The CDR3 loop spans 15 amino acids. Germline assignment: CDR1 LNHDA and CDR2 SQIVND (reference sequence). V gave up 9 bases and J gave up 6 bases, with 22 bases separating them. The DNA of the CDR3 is TGTGCCAGCCCACCTCCACAGGGAAGACTCGATACGCAGTATTTT. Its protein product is CASPPPQGRLDTQYF.

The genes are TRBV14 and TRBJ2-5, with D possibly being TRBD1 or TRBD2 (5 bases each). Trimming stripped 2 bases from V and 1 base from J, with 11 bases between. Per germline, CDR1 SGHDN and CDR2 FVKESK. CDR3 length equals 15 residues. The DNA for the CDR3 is TGTGCCAGCAGCCAACCGGGACGGGGCCAAGAGACCCAGTACTTC. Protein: CASSQPGRGQETQYF.

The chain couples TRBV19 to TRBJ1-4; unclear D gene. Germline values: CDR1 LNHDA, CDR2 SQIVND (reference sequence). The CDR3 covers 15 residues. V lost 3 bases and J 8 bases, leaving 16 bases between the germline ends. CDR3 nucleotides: TGTGCCAGTAGTATCCACGCAGGCTCGAGGGAAAAACTGTTTTTT. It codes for CASSIHAGSREKLFF. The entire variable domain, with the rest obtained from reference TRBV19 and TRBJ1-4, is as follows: DGGITQSPKYLFRKEGQNVTLSCEQNLNHDAMYWYRQDPGQGLRLIYYSQIVNDFQKGDIAEGYSVSREKKESFPLTVTSAQKNPTAFYLCASSIHAGSREKLFFGSGTQLSVL.